These T cell receptor beta chains were read from a single sample in a study of blood T cell repertoires in COVID-19. Measured with immunoSEQ multiplex PCR; TCRdb has only the in-frame clones, and not every one. The profile shows under 300,000 clones, less than 85% of them singletons. Source material: peripheral blood. The origin of the receptors is a woman of 80 years or more with active or convalescent COVID-19. CDR3s include the opening cysteine and the closing phenylalanine or tryptophan. D genes are given only for firm matches. The size of a clone is reported for some rows only, either as once, few or many, or as a class for expanded clones.

CDR3 length: 16
clone size: NA
D gene: NA
J gene: TRBJ1-2
V gene: TRBV10-2
CDR3 protein: CASSEETASLVYGYTF
CDR3 DNA: TGCGCCAGCAGTGAGGAAACAGCCTCGTTAGTCTATGGCTACACCTTC

CDR3 length: 13
clone size: NA
D gene: TRBD1
J gene: TRBJ2-7
V gene: TRBV14
CDR3 protein: CASSRGQLHEQYF
CDR3 DNA: TGTGCCAGCAGCCGGGGACAGCTCCACGAGCAGTACTTC

CDR3 length: 12
clone size: NA
D gene: NA
J gene: TRBJ1-2
V gene: TRBV2
CDR3 protein: CASRPDSYGYTF
CDR3 DNA: TGTGCCAGCAGACCAGACAGCTATGGCTACACCTTC

CDR3 length: 16
clone size: NA
D gene: NA
J gene: TRBJ1-1
V gene: TRBV28
CDR3 protein: CASSSRRGSLNTEAFF
CDR3 DNA: TGTGCCAGCAGTTCCCGAAGGGGATCATTGAACACTGAAGCTTTCTTT

CDR3 length: 14
clone size: once
D gene: TRBD1
J gene: TRBJ2-1
V gene: TRBV5-1
CDR3 protein: CASSSDRERNEQFF
CDR3 DNA: TGCGCCAGCAGCTCAGACAGGGAACGCAATGAGCAGTTCTTC

CDR3 length: 16
clone size: once
D gene: NA
J gene: TRBJ1-4
V gene: TRBV4-1
CDR3 protein: CASPNLRRQGNEKLFF
CDR3 DNA: TGCGCCAGCCCTAATCTACGCCGGCAGGGGAATGAAAAACTGTTTTTT

CDR3 length: 16
clone size: NA
D gene: TRBD2
J gene: TRBJ2-5
V gene: TRBV4-2
CDR3 protein: CASSQDTSGRAETQYF
CDR3 DNA: TGTGCCAGCAGCCAAGATACGAGCGGGAGAGCGGAGACCCAGTACTTC

CDR3 length: 13
clone size: NA
D gene: NA
J gene: TRBJ2-3
V gene: TRBV29-1
CDR3 protein: CSVEVVEAYTQYF
CDR3 DNA: TGCAGCGTTGAAGTTGTGGAGGCGTATACGCAGTATTTT

CDR3 length: 14
clone size: NA
D gene: NA
J gene: TRBJ1-2
V gene: TRBV5-6
CDR3 protein: CASSTGQVNYGYTF
CDR3 DNA: TGTGCCAGCAGCACAGGACAAGTCAACTATGGCTACACCTTC

CDR3 length: 14
clone size: few
D gene: TRBD2
J gene: TRBJ2-7
V gene: TRBV5-6
CDR3 protein: CASSLEISGSWQYF
CDR3 DNA: TGTGCCAGCAGCTTGGAGATTAGCGGGAGTTGGCAGTACTTC

CDR3 length: 13
clone size: once
D gene: NA
J gene: TRBJ2-1
V gene: TRBV12-3/TRBV12-4
CDR3 protein: CASSPWEVNEQFF
CDR3 DNA: TGTGCCAGCAGCCCCTGGGAGGTAAATGAGCAGTTCTTC

CDR3 length: 17
clone size: NA
D gene: NA
J gene: TRBJ1-4
V gene: TRBV5-1
CDR3 protein: CASSLRAGPATNEKLFF
CDR3 DNA: TGCGCCAGCAGCTTGCGGGCAGGGCCTGCAACTAATGAAAAACTGTTTTTT

CDR3 length: 16
clone size: NA
D gene: TRBD1
J gene: TRBJ2-7
V gene: TRBV19
CDR3 protein: CASSIVAGQGSHEQYF
CDR3 DNA: TGTGCCAGTAGTATAGTCGCGGGACAGGGGTCCCACGAGCAGTACTTC

CDR3 length: 13
clone size: NA
D gene: NA
J gene: TRBJ1-2
V gene: TRBV7-9
CDR3 protein: CASSRTDNYGYTF
CDR3 DNA: TGTGCCAGCAGCAGGACAGATAACTATGGCTACACCTTC

CDR3 length: 15
clone size: NA
D gene: TRBD2
J gene: TRBJ2-1
V gene: TRBV10-2
CDR3 protein: CASSLLAGEGNEQFF
CDR3 DNA: TGCGCCAGCAGTTTACTAGCGGGAGAGGGCAATGAGCAGTTCTTC

CDR3 length: 12
clone size: NA
D gene: NA
J gene: TRBJ2-1
V gene: TRBV12-3/TRBV12-4
CDR3 protein: CASISQAYEQFF
CDR3 DNA: TGTGCCAGCATAAGTCAAGCGTATGAGCAGTTCTTC

CDR3 length: 14
clone size: NA
D gene: NA
J gene: TRBJ1-4
V gene: TRBV6-5
CDR3 protein: CAGVRQEPNEKLFF
CDR3 DNA: TGTGCCGGCGTTCGACAGGAACCTAATGAAAAACTGTTTTTT

CDR3 length: 13
clone size: NA
D gene: NA
J gene: TRBJ1-3
V gene: TRBV2
CDR3 protein: CASSETPGNTIYF
CDR3 DNA: TGTGCCAGCAGTGAAACTCCTGGAAACACCATATATTTT

CDR3 length: 13
clone size: NA
D gene: TRBD1
J gene: TRBJ1-2
V gene: TRBV30
CDR3 protein: CAWSVQGAGGYTF
CDR3 DNA: TGTGCCTGGAGTGTACAGGGGGCAGGGGGCTACACCTTC

CDR3 length: 13
clone size: NA
D gene: NA
J gene: TRBJ1-2
V gene: TRBV2
CDR3 protein: CASNPTEGGGYTF
CDR3 DNA: TGTGCCAGCAACCCCACCGAGGGAGGGGGCTACACCTTC

CDR3 length: 14
clone size: NA
D gene: NA
J gene: TRBJ2-1
V gene: TRBV29-1
CDR3 protein: CSVRKSLGPYGQFF
CDR3 DNA: TGCAGCGTTAGGAAGAGTCTGGGGCCTTATGGGCAGTTCTTC

CDR3 length: 13
clone size: few
D gene: TRBD1
J gene: TRBJ1-2
V gene: TRBV19
CDR3 protein: CASSTGGDYGYTF
CDR3 DNA: TGTGCCAGTAGTACAGGGGGCGACTATGGCTACACCTTC

CDR3 length: 14
clone size: NA
D gene: NA
J gene: TRBJ1-1
V gene: TRBV15
CDR3 protein: CATSRDLTRRRAFF
CDR3 DNA: TGTGCCACCAGCAGAGATCTTACCCGTAGGAGAGCTTTCTTT

CDR3 length: 14
clone size: NA
D gene: TRBD2
J gene: TRBJ2-7
V gene: TRBV7-2
CDR3 protein: CASSQQRELYEQYF
CDR3 DNA: TGTGCCAGCAGCCAACAGCGGGAGCTATACGAGCAGTACTTC

CDR3 length: 16
clone size: NA
D gene: TRBD2
J gene: TRBJ2-5
V gene: TRBV11-2
CDR3 protein: CASSSPTSGRVETQYF
CDR3 DNA: TGTGCCAGCAGCTCCCCGACTAGCGGGAGGGTGGAGACCCAGTACTTC

CDR3 length: 17
clone size: NA
D gene: NA
J gene: TRBJ1-2
V gene: TRBV23-1
CDR3 protein: CASSQSRQGMAYGGYTF
CDR3 DNA: TGCGCCAGCAGTCAATCTAGGCAGGGAATGGCCTATGGAGGCTACACCTTC

CDR3 length: 11
clone size: once
D gene: NA
J gene: TRBJ1-4
V gene: TRBV20-1
CDR3 protein: CSARVSGKLFF
CDR3 DNA: TGCAGTGCTAGAGTATCAGGAAAACTGTTTTTT

CDR3 length: 12
clone size: NA
D gene: NA
J gene: TRBJ1-6
V gene: TRBV27
CDR3 protein: CASNTRGSPLHF
CDR3 DNA: TGTGCCAGCAACACCCGAGGTTCACCCCTCCACTTT

CDR3 length: 16
clone size: NA
D gene: TRBD1
J gene: TRBJ1-6
V gene: TRBV7-8
CDR3 protein: CASSLAPDRVGSPLHF
CDR3 DNA: TGTGCCAGCAGCTTAGCCCCTGACAGGGTGGGTTCACCCCTCCACTTT

CDR3 length: 16
clone size: NA
D gene: NA
J gene: TRBJ1-6
V gene: TRBV28
CDR3 protein: CASSSSLGPYNSPLHF
CDR3 DNA: TGTGCCAGCAGTTCCTCCCTGGGCCCCTATAATTCACCCCTCCACTTT

CDR3 length: 12
clone size: NA
D gene: NA
J gene: TRBJ1-6
V gene: TRBV28
CDR3 protein: CASSLRWSPLHF
CDR3 DNA: TGTGCCAGCAGTTTGCGGTGGTCACCCCTCCACTTT

CDR3 length: 13
clone size: few
D gene: TRBD1
J gene: TRBJ2-7
V gene: TRBV28
CDR3 protein: CASRSTGAREQYF
CDR3 DNA: TGTGCCAGCAGGTCAACAGGGGCGAGGGAGCAGTACTTC